This T cell receptor beta chain was retrieved from a study of human T cells and chemical hapten exposure. Germline CDR1 and CDR2: MDHEN and SYDVKM. Trimming removed 4 bases from V and 5 bases from J, with 9 bases in between. The CDR3 totals 13 residues. TCRdb re-called the RACE reads through MiXCR, storing one row per CDR3 protein. The data show tens of thousands of distinct CDR3 sequences, with about a tenth seen just once and 1.5% to 2% held by the top ten. Time point defined: patch test 2, 6 weeks after DPC sensitization. Regarding treatment: therapeutic diphenylcyclopropenone sensitization with weekly scalp DPC.

The material sequenced was whole blood, taken in connection with sensitization to the hapten diphenylcyclopropenone (DPC). The chain links TRBV28 to TRBJ2-4; D unresolved. This clonotype was obtained from a woman between 45 and 65 years old with alopecia areata. Some clones in this sample may be carry-over from other donors' samples. CDR3 protein: CASSSETQNIQYF. CDR3 nucleotide sequence: TGTGCCAGCAGTTCAGAAACCCAAAACATTCAGTACTTC.